These 17 T cell receptor beta chains were all obtained from the same sample, sequenced in a study of OX40 agonist ivuxolimab in advanced cancers. Here immunoSEQ multiplex PCR was the method, and the copy in TCRdb shows in-frame clones only, minus some. The table includes 60,000 to 70,000 clones, 80% to 90% detected once. Sequenced material: CD4+ or CD8+ T cells sorted from blood, taken in a trial of the OX40 agonist ivuxolimab. These receptor sequences come from an adult with an advanced solid tumor such as melanoma, head and neck, liver or kidney cancer.

The V call is TRBV7-2, the J call TRBJ1-5; D remains ambiguous. CDR3 size: 12 residues. Trimming removed 3 bases from V and 7 bases from J, with 7 bases in between. Looked up from germline, CDR1 is SGHTA and CDR2 is FQGNSA. The CDR3 nucleotides read TGTGCCAGCAGCTTCCCGGGACAGCCCCAGCATTTT. Protein product: CASSFPGQPQHF.

This chain uses TRBV28 with TRBJ2-2; 12 bases are shared with TRBD2. Germline CDR1 reads MDHEN; CDR2 reads SYDVKM. This CDR3 region has 18 residues. V dropped 5 bases and J dropped 5; count of bases not matched to a gene: 12. For the CDR3, the DNA is TGTGCCAGCAGTCTTGCTGGACTAGCGGGACGTGAAACCGGGGAGCTGTTTTTT. This translates into CASSLAGLAGRETGELFF.

The genes are TRBV9 and TRBJ2-7; the D is unclear. Germline-derived CDR1 and CDR2 are SGDLS and YYNGEE. Trimming shortened V by 0 bases and J by 0 bases, and 10 bases separated the two germline ends. The CDR3 has 15 residues. The CDR3 is CASSVGVRNSYEQYF. The DNA of the CDR3 is TGTGCCAGCAGCGTAGGGGTCCGCAACTCCTACGAGCAGTACTTC.

V gene TRBV5-6 combines with J gene TRBJ2-7, with 9 positions matching TRBD2. This CDR3 comprises 14 residues. V lost 6 bases and J lost 0; bases outside the gene matches: 4. Per the germline V gene, CDR1 is SGHDT and CDR2 is YYEEEE. The DNA for the CDR3 is TGTGCCAGCATTTCGACTAGCGGCTCCTACGAGCAGTACTTC. As protein: CASISTSGSYEQYF.

The CDR3 DNA sequence: TGTGCCAGTAGTCTAAGACGGAGCGCTGAAGCTTTCTTT. Amino acid sequence: CASSLRRSAEAFF. The chain links TRBV19 to TRBJ1-1; D uncertain. The germline V gene has CDR1 LNHDA and CDR2 SQIVND (reference sequence). V gave up 5 bases and J gave up 6 bases, with 13 bases separating them. This CDR3 contains 13 residues.

This chain uses TRBV10-3 with TRBJ2-2; D possibly corresponds to TRBD2 (5 bases). Between the trimmed V and J ends, which lost 5 bases and 4 bases, there was a span of 11 bases. CDR1 is ENHRY and CDR2 is SYGVKD in the germline V gene. The CDR3 sequence is 14 residues long. The CDR3 loop is CAISPRAGTGELFF. As DNA, the CDR3 is TGTGCCATCAGTCCACGGGCGGGCACCGGGGAGCTGTTTTTT.

Written as DNA, the CDR3 is TGCGCCACGGAAAAGGGACAGGGAAGAACAGATACGCAGTATTTT. Encoded protein: CATEKGQGRTDTQYF. This chain uses TRBV10-1 with TRBJ2-3, with 9 bases fitting TRBD1. Trimming took 10 bases from V and 3 from J; bases not matched to a gene: 11. From germline, CDR1 is WNHNN and CDR2 SYGVQD (reference sequence). The CDR3 length is 15 residues.

This chain joins TRBV5-4 and TRBJ2-1; D is undetermined. V lost 1 base to trimming and J lost 9 bases, with 8 bases between them. This CDR3 spans 12 amino acids. Germline values: CDR1 SGHNT, CDR2 YYREEE (reference sequence). The CDR3 spells CASSLSMGEQFF. The DNA for the CDR3 is TGTGCCAGCAGCTTGTCAATGGGTGAGCAGTTCTTC.

The V call is TRBV2, the J call TRBJ2-4; 9 bases are shared with TRBD1. Germline loops: CDR1 SNHLY, CDR2 FYNNEI. This CDR3 region has 13 residues. V shed 6 bases and J 5 bases; nucleotides not matched to a gene: 2. In nucleotides, the CDR3 is TGTGCCAGCAGGAGGACAGGGGAAAACATTCAGTACTTC. Translating gives CASRRTGENIQYF.

The chain uses TRBV5-1 and TRBJ2-7; 7 bases match TRBD2. V lost 4 bases, J lost 5 bases, and 12 bases stayed unmatched. Germline loops: CDR1 SGHRS, CDR2 YFSETQ. This CDR3 comprises 15 residues. The CDR3 protein is CASSLEAGLSHEQYF. For the CDR3, the DNA is TGCGCCAGCAGCCTCGAAGCGGGATTGTCCCACGAGCAGTACTTC.

This clone is a singleton in its sample. The chain carries TRBV9 and TRBJ2-1; D is perhaps TRBD1 or TRBD2 (5 bases each). The CDR3 spans 14 residues. Germline CDR1 SGDLS, CDR2 YYNGEE. V lost 3 bases and J 4 bases, leaving 11 bases between the germline ends. The chain's CDR3 is CASSAPGAYNEQFF. The CDR3 DNA reads as TGTGCCAGCAGCGCACCCGGGGCATACAATGAGCAGTTCTTC.

This clone was counted between two and nine times. The genes are TRBV4-2 and TRBJ2-7; 9 positions match TRBD1. J lost 5 bases, V lost 4 bases, and 6 bases had no gene match. CDR3 size: 14 residues. The V gene's germline CDR1 is LGHNA and CDR2 YNFKEQ. In DNA, the CDR3 is TGTGCCAGCAGCCTTACCGGGACAGGGAACGAGCAGTACTTC. Translating gives CASSLTGTGNEQYF.

The chain recombines TRBV2 with TRBJ1-4, with a weak D call TRBD1 (6 bases). The CDR3 loop spans 14 amino acids. Trimming removed 8 bases from V and 7 bases from J, with 17 bases in between. Germline V CDR1 and CDR2: SNHLY, FYNNEI. CDR3 sequence reads: CASGVRQDPEKLFF. The CDR3 DNA reads as TGTGCCAGCGGGGTTCGACAGGATCCTGAAAAACTGTTTTTT.

The rearrangement uses TRBV7-6 and TRBJ2-7; the D gene is possibly TRBD1 (5 bases). Germline V gene sequence: CDR1 SGHVS, CDR2 FNYEAQ. The CDR3 length is 13 residues. V lost 4 bases, J lost 10 bases, and 17 bases lay in between. CDR3 DNA: TGTGCCAGCAGCTCGGACACGCAGGGATTTCAGTACTTC. Its translation is CASSSDTQGFQYF.

This clone appeared a few times. V gene TRBV19 combines with J gene TRBJ2-3; possible D gene TRBD1, 6 bases. V dropped 3 bases and J dropped 1 base, with 11 bases sitting between them. This CDR3 comprises 15 residues. The V gene's germline CDR1 is LNHDA and CDR2 SQIVND (reference sequence). CDR3 protein: CASSMGAPGTDTQYF. The CDR3 nucleotides are TGTGCCAGTAGTATGGGGGCGCCGGGCACAGATACGCAGTATTTT.

This clone was counted between two and nine times. This chain connects TRBV7-9 to TRBJ1-1; tentatively, D is TRBD1 (5 bases). Trimming pared 2 bases from V and 3 bases from J, leaving 7 bases between. Germline V CDR1 and CDR2: SEHNR, FQNEAQ (reference sequence). The CDR3 contains 13 residues. The CDR3 loop reads CASSLRGDTEAFF. The CDR3 coding sequence is TGTGCCAGCAGCTTACGGGGGGACACTGAAGCTTTCTTT.

The chain recombines TRBV19 with TRBJ2-5; tentatively, D is TRBD1 or TRBD2 (8 bases each). The germline V gene encodes CDR1 LNHDA and CDR2 SQIVND (reference sequence). This CDR3 region has 20 residues. Deletions cut 9 bases from V and 1 base from J, with 33 bases between. The CDR3 bases are TGTGCCAGCCACATCTGTTCCGGGACAGGCATACGGGAGGGCCAAGAGACCCAGTACTTC. It codes for CASHICSGTGIREGQETQYF.